This T cell receptor beta chain was found in a study of spatial heterogeneity in lung cancer. Background on the study: Each unique TCR and UMI combination was seen more than ten times on average in raw reads.

In regard to this clonotype: Its antigen is not known.

Germline V lookup: CDR1 SGHTA, CDR2 FQGNSA. The CDR3 contains 13 residues. V was trimmed by 5 bases and J by 3 bases, leaving 10 bases between them. Noted time point: sample taken at primary tumor resection. The study sequenced unsorted whole RNA from tumor, nontumor lung or frozen PBMC. Patients with untreated early-stage non-small cell lung cancer, numbering around 71, were the donors. General study findings and limits: The study found ubiquitous expanded tumor TCRs in blood more at resection than follow-up.

Single TCR cDNA molecules each had their own unique molecular identifier. TCRdb reprocessed the 5' RACE reads via MiXCR and lists one record per CDR3 protein. The repertoire holds tens of thousands of distinct CDR3 sequences, approximately 7% seen once, with about 2.6% in the top ten. This sample comprised PBMCs, obtained at surgery. J is TRBJ1-1 and V is TRBV7-2; D is possibly TRBD1 (5 bases). The origin of this receptor is a female donor with early-stage non-small cell lung cancer. The CDR3, as DNA: TGTGCCAGCAGCCTAGGGGAGTACACTGAAGCTTTCTTT. Its protein is CASSLGEYTEAFF.